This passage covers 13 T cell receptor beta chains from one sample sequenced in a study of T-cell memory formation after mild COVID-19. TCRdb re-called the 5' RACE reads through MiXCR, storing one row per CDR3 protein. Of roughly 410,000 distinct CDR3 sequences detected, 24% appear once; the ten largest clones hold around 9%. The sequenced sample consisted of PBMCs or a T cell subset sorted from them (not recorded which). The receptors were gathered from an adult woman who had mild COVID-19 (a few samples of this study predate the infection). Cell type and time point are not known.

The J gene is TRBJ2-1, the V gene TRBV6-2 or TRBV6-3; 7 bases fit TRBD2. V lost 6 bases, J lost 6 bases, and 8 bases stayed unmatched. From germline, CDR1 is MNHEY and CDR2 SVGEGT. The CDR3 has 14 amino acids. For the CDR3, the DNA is TGTGCCAGCAGGGGGAGGGACTTCATCAATGAGCAGTTCTTC. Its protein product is CASRGRDFINEQFF.

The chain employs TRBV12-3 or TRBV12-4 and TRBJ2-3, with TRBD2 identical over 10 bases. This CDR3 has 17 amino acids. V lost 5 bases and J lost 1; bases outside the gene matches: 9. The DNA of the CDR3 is TGTGCCAGCAGTATCCTTAAGCGGGGGGGCGGCACAGATACGCAGTATTTT. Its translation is CASSILKRGGGTDTQYF.

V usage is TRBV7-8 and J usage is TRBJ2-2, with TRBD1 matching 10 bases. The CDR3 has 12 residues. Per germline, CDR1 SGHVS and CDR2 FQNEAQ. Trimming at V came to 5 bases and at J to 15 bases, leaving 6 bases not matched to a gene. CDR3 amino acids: CASSQDRGLLFF. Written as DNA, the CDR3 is TGTGCCAGCAGCCAAGACAGGGGGCTGTTGTTTTTT. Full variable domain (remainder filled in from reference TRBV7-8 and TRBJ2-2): GAGVSQSPRYKVAKRGQDVALRCDPISGHVSLFWYQQALGQGPEFLTYFQNEAQLDKSGLPSDRFFAERPEGSVSTLKIQRTQQEDSAVYLCASSQDRGLLFFGEGSRLTVL.

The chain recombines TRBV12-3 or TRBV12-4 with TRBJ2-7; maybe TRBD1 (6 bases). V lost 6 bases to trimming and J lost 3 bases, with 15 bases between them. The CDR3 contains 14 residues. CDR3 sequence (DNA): TGTGCCAGCAGGCCGGGACACATATACTACGAGCAGTACTTC. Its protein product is CASRPGHIYYEQYF.

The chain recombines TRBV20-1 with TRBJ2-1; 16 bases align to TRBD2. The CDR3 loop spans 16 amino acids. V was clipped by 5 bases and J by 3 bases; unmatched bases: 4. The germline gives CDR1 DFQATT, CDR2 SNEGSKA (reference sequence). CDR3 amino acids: CSAPGLAGGNYNEQFF. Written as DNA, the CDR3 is TGCAGTGCTCCGGGACTAGCGGGAGGGAACTACAATGAGCAGTTCTTC.

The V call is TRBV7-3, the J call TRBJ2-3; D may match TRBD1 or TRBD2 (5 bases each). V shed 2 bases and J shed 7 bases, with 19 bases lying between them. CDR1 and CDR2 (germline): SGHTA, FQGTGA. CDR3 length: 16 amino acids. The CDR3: CASSLGQGPWGYTQYF. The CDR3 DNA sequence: TGTGCCAGCAGCTTAGGACAAGGGCCCTGGGGGTATACGCAGTATTTT.

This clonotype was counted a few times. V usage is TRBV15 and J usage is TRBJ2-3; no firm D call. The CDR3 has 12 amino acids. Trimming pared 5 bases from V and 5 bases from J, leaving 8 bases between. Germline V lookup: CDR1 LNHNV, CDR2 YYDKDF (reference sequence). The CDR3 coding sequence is TGTGCCACCAGCCCCCTCGGAGATACGCAGTATTTT. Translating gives CATSPLGDTQYF.

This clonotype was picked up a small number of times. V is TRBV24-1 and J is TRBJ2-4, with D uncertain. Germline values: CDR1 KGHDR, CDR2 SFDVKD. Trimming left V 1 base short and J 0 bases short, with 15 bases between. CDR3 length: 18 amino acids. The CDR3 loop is CATSDFPRASQAKNIQYF. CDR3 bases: TGTGCCACCAGTGATTTTCCCCGGGCGAGTCAAGCCAAAAACATTCAGTACTTC.

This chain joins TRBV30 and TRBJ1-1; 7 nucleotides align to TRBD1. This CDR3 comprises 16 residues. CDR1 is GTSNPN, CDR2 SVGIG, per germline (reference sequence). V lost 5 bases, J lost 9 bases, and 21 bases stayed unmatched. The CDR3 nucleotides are TGTGCCTGGGCCCGCGGGAAGGTAGGGGGCCAGATGAAAGCTTTCTTT. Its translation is CAWARGKVGGQMKAFF.

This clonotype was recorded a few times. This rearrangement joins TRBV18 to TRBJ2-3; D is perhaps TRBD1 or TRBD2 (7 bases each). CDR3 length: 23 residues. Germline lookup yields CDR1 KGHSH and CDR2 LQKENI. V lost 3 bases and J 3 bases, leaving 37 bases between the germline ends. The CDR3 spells CASSPPGGRASGTPKRWTDTQYF. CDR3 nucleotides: TGTGCCAGCTCACCTCCAGGGGGTAGGGCTAGCGGTACCCCGAAGAGGTGGACAGATACGCAGTATTTT.

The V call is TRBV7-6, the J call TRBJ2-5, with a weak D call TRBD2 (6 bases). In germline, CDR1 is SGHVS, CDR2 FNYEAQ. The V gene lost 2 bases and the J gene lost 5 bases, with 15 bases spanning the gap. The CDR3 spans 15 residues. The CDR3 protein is CASSLSGGRTETQYF. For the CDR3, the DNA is TGTGCCAGCAGCTTATCCGGAGGGAGGACGGAGACCCAGTACTTC.

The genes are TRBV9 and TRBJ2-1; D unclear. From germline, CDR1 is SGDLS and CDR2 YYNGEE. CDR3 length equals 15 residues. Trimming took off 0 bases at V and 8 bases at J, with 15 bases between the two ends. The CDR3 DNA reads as TGTGCCAGCAGCGTAGGATTCGGGTCCTCCCATGAGCAGTTCTTC. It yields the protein CASSVGFGSSHEQFF.

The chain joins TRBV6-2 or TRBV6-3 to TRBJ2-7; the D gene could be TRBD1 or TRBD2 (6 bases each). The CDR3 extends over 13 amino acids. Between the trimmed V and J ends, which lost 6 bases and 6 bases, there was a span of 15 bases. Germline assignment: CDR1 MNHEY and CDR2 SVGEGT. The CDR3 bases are TGTGCCAGCAGAGGGACGGGGGCTGGCGAGCAGTACTTC. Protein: CASRGTGAGEQYF.